This TCR beta chain was retrieved from a study of vaccination effects on CD4 cells after COVID-19. CDR1 is MGHRA and CDR2 is YSYEKL in the germline V gene. The length of the CDR3 is 15 residues. V shed 0 bases and J 2 bases; nucleotides not matched to a gene: 2. This clone was seen more than once but under ten times. Its antigen is as yet unknown. Method: immunoSEQ multiplex PCR; TCRdb's copy keeps in-frame clones and lacks some. The sample lists tens of thousands of clones, 70% to 85% occurring once. Viral peptide pool expansion of antigen-specific CD4+ T cells preceded sequencing in the ViraFEST assay. Subsequent to roughly 10 days of culture, CD4+ T cells were isolated. Two-dose BNT162b2 or mRNA-1273 vaccination was given to participants.

The TCR comes from a human donor who received a COVID-19 vaccine. The material was CD4+ T cells from PBMCs cultured with HCoV-229E spike peptides, obtained after COVID-19 vaccination. The V call is TRBV4-1, the J call TRBJ2-3; 7 positions match TRBD1. Here the CDR3 DNA reads TGCGCCAGCAGCCAAGAGACAGGGATCACAGATACGCAGTATTTT. This sequence encodes CASSQETGITDTQYF.